The clone carrying this TCR beta chain was counted only a few times. Its matching antigen is unknown. The CDR3 sequence is 15 residues long. V lost 4 bases and J 1 base, leaving 14 bases between the germline ends. Germline CDR1 is SGHNT and CDR2 is YYREEE (reference sequence). These data are taken from a study of cytomegalovirus exposure and HLA in healthy donors. Study outcomes and limitations: The classifier, whose performance was assessed in both the original and validation cohorts, reportedly diagnosed cytomegalovirus status with high specificity and sensitivity. An ancestry cluster, one associated with Asian ancestry, reportedly showed fewer N-insertions than the 666-donor mean in a later analysis. Several top significant clusters appeared, in a later analysis, to be linked to common viral pathogens.

A multiplex PCR was run with 60 Vbeta primers and 13 Jbeta primers. Some clones are missing from TCRdb's copy, which holds only in-frame ones; the method was immunoSEQ multiplex PCR. The sample records fewer than 250,000 clones, 82% being singletons. Sequencing was carried out using PBMCs. The source of this sequence is a man aged 35 to 55 in good health and CMV-seropositive. This sequence joins TRBV5-4 and TRBJ2-5; D is unclear. CDR3: CASSGETTIQETQYF. DNA for the CDR3: TGTGCCAGCAGCGGTGAAACTACGATCCAAGAGACCCAGTACTTC.